The clone carrying this T cell receptor (beta chain) has ten or more counts. Its specificity is not known. The TCRbeta library incorporated unique molecular identifiers. TCRdb re-called the PCR reads through MiXCR, storing one row per CDR3 protein. This sample has over 450,000 distinct CDR3 sequences, with about 10% found just once. The germline V gene has CDR1 MNHEY and CDR2 SVGAGI. After removal of 0 bases from V and 10 bases from J, the junction contained 3 bases not matched to a gene. The CDR3 runs to 13 residues. This sample was included in a study of T-cell reconstitution after alpha-beta-depleted transplantation in children. Findings and caveats of the study: Alpha-beta T cells about two months after transplant reportedly derived from several hundred expanded graft clones. Hyperexpanded clones declined; after one year, newly produced T cells mostly supplied diversity. Some patients showed high day-60 TCRbeta diversity, which derived from surviving recipient T cells and thymic progenitors.

The chain uses TRBV6-5 and TRBJ2-1; 7 positions agree with TRBD2. The sequence was collected from a child aged 2-15 years with inherited bone marrow failure, due to receive a stem cell transplant. The sequencing here drew on PBMCs, taken before TCRalphabeta/CD19-depleted stem cell transplant. The CDR3 is CASSYSWEGEQFF. The CDR3 DNA reads TGTGCCAGCAGTTACTCGTGGGAGGGGGAGCAGTTCTTC.